The 30 T cell receptor beta chains in this list originate from one sample, sequenced in a study of CD8+CD57+ T cells in acquired aplastic anemia. Genomic DNA constituted the template upon which TCR beta VDJ and CDR3 profiling was performed. TCRdb ran MiXCR on the reads and lists one entry per CDR3 protein. The sample holds around 140,000 distinct CDR3 sequences, less than 45% seen once. The sample consisted of sorted CD4+, CD8+, or CD8+CD57+ T cells (not recorded which) from PBMCs. The receptors stem from a human donor in good health, serving as a control.

Note on this clonotype: A much larger clone lies a single base off, so this may be a read error. The chain recombines TRBV12-3 or TRBV12-4 with TRBJ1-5; no clear D. The CDR3 runs to 14 residues. CDR3 region: CASNLLQTNQPRHF. CDR3 bases: TGTGCCAGCAACCTACTTCAGACGAATCAGCCCCGGCATTTT.

Ten or more counts support this clonotype. The chain combines TRBV5-1 with TRBJ2-5, with D unresolved. V was clipped by 4 bases and J by 1 base, with 11 bases between them. Germline V gives CDR1 SGHRS, CDR2 YFSETQ. The CDR3 has 14 amino acids. The CDR3 spells CASSRLDSQETQYF. The CDR3 nucleotides read TGCGCCAGCAGCCGACTCGATTCCCAAGAGACCCAGTACTTC.

The chain has TRBV2 and TRBJ2-7; 9 bases agree with TRBD1. V shed 6 bases and J 2 bases; nucleotides not matched to a gene: 14. The CDR3 contains 17 residues. CDR1 is SNHLY, CDR2 FYNNEI, per germline. CDR3 in DNA: TGTGCCAGCAGCCGGGGGACAGGGACGACTTACCCCTACGAGCAGTACTTC. This sequence encodes CASSRGTGTTYPYEQYF.

The chain employs TRBV4-1 and TRBJ1-6; 7 nucleotides line up with TRBD1. The CDR3 has 15 amino acids. Trimming cost V 1 base and J 4 bases; bases outside gene matches: 1. CDR1 is MGHRA and CDR2 is YSYEKL in the germline V gene. CDR3 protein: CASSQAGGYNSPLHF. The CDR3 nucleotides are TGCGCCAGCAGCCAAGCAGGGGGATATAATTCACCCCTCCACTTT.

This clonotype appeared many times. This sequence joins TRBV2 and TRBJ2-5, with D unclear. The V end lost 5 bases, the J end lost 0 bases, and 7 bases lay between the germline ends. The germline CDR1 and CDR2 sequences are SNHLY and FYNNEI. The CDR3 sequence is 13 residues long. CDR3 DNA sequence: TGTGCCAGCAGTAGGTGGGACCAAGAGACCCAGTACTTC. Translated, it gives CASSRWDQETQYF.

The chain employs TRBV6-1 and TRBJ2-1; possibly TRBD2 for D (6 bases). V lost 8 bases and J lost 11, with 10 bases in between. Germline V lookup: CDR1 MNHNS, CDR2 SASEGT. The CDR3 is 10 residues long. CDR3 nucleotide sequence: TGTGCCAGCGGAGGGAACAAGCAGTTCTTC. Protein sequence: CASGGNKQFF.

The genes are TRBV11-1 and TRBJ1-6, with 8 bases aligning to TRBD1. Germline CDR1 is SGHAT and CDR2 is FQDESV (reference sequence). This CDR3 has 16 residues. Trimming cost V 5 bases and J 6 bases; bases outside gene matches: 9. The CDR3, as DNA: TGTGCCAGCAGCCTATCTGGACAGGGAAGTAATTCACCCCTCCACTTT. Amino acid sequence: CASSLSGQGSNSPLHF.

This clonotype was picked up a small number of times. The chain uses TRBV30 and TRBJ1-1, with a tentative D call TRBD1 (6 bases). The CDR3 sequence is 13 residues long. V was cut by 5 bases and J by 8 bases, with 18 bases left in between. The V gene's germline CDR1 is GTSNPN and CDR2 SVGIG (reference sequence). CDR3 region: CAWSRTATGEAFF. The CDR3 coding sequence is TGTGCCTGGTCACGGACAGCCACCGGCGAAGCTTTCTTT.

Worth noting for this clonotype: A read error may explain this, as a much larger clone is one base away. J is TRBJ2-2 and V is TRBV12-3 or TRBV12-4, with a weak D call TRBD2 (6 bases). Between the trimmed V and J ends, which lost 6 bases and 5 bases, there was a span of 16 bases. The CDR3 loop spans 15 amino acids. The CDR3 DNA reads as TGTGCCAGCAGGCCCCGGGAGAAGGGAACCGGGGAGCTGTTTTTT. Translation: CASRPREKGTGELFF.

The gene calls are TRBV2 and TRBJ1-1, with TRBD1 matching over 7 bases. The CDR3 is 16 residues long. V shed 2 bases, J shed 5 bases, and the junction held 11 bases outside the gene matches. In germline, CDR1 is SNHLY, CDR2 FYNNEI. Here the CDR3 DNA reads TGTGCCAGCAGTGAACGAGAGACAGGGCTTGGAACTGAAGCTTTCTTT. It translates to CASSERETGLGTEAFF.

Worth noting for this clonotype: The junction departs from germline at one end; a sequencing error may be responsible. Here the CDR3 DNA reads TGTGCCAGCAGTGAGGGAGGGCCAGGGGCAGCTTCCTTT. This codes for CASSEGGPGAASF. The chain is built from TRBV2 and TRBJ1-1; D possibly corresponds to TRBD1 (6 bases). CDR1 is SNHLY, CDR2 FYNNEI, per germline. CDR3 length equals 13 residues.

As to this clonotype: Just one base apart from a much larger clone, this may be a read error. This chain links TRBV6-1 with TRBJ1-1; D possibly corresponds to TRBD1 (5 bases). Germline V gives CDR1 MNHNS, CDR2 SASEGT. The CDR3 totals 14 residues. Trimming shortened V by 6 bases and J by 4 bases, and 15 bases separated the two germline ends. The CDR3 DNA reads TGTGCCAGCAGAGTCCGGAGGACAAGCACTGAAGCTTTCTTT. Translating gives CASRVRRTSTEAFF.

This clonotype was seen at least ten times. This chain links TRBV12-3 or TRBV12-4 with TRBJ2-5; no firm D call. The CDR3 covers 14 residues. V lost 3 bases to trimming and J lost 1 base, with 9 bases between them. CDR3 region: CASSFSRGQETQYF. CDR3 sequence (DNA): TGTGCCAGCAGTTTTTCCAGAGGCCAAGAGACCCAGTACTTC.

The gene calls are TRBV6-1 and TRBJ2-5, with 7 bases that match TRBD2. Unmatched junction bases numbered 17, after V lost 5 bases and J lost 2 bases. Germline V gives CDR1 MNHNS, CDR2 SASEGT. The CDR3 consists of 18 residues. The CDR3 bases are TGTGCCAGCAGTCCTTCCCCCCGGGCTAGCGGCCGGCAAGAGACCCAGTACTTC. It is translated as CASSPSPRASGRQETQYF.

This clonotype was observed a few times. This chain uses TRBV19 with TRBJ1-2; a possible D gene is TRBD1 (6 bases). V was trimmed by 5 bases and J by 2 bases, leaving 9 bases between them. CDR3 length: 13 amino acids. Germline CDR1 and CDR2: LNHDA and SQIVND (reference sequence). CDR3 residues: CASSATGNYGYTF. The CDR3 DNA reads as TGTGCCAGTAGTGCGACAGGAAACTATGGCTACACCTTC.

This clonotype was picked up one time. A read error may explain this, as a much larger clone is one base away. The CDR3 spells CASSYSNLNLPQHF. In DNA form, the CDR3 reads TGTGCCAGCAGTTACTCGAATTTGAACCTGCCCCAGCATTTT. The rearrangement uses TRBV6-5 and TRBJ1-5; D gene ambiguous. This CDR3 has 14 amino acids. Germline assignment: CDR1 MNHEY and CDR2 SVGAGI. Trimming pared 0 bases from V and 9 bases from J, leaving 12 bases between.

This clonotype was counted ten times or more. The J gene is TRBJ2-7, the V gene TRBV6-5; D gene uncertain. The CDR3 runs to 11 residues. Germline values: CDR1 MNHEY, CDR2 SVGAGI. V was cut by 3 bases and J by 5 bases, with 5 bases left in between. CDR3 amino acids: CASSYKDEQYF. In DNA, the CDR3 is TGTGCCAGCAGTTATAAGGACGAGCAGTACTTC.

In this sample, this clonotype turned up many times. The gene calls are TRBV9 and TRBJ1-2; maybe TRBD1 (5 bases). Germline V gene sequence: CDR1 SGDLS, CDR2 YYNGEE. The CDR3 runs 15 residues. Trimming took off 4 bases at V and 8 bases at J, with 21 bases between the two ends. The CDR3 here is CASSQGGTILSGYTF. The CDR3 DNA is TGTGCCAGCAGCCAGGGAGGGACGATACTTAGCGGCTACACCTTC.

At least ten counts were recorded for this clonotype. The chain uses TRBV3-1 and TRBJ1-6; D not resolved. Trimming removed 4 bases from V and 5 bases from J, with 12 bases in between. CDR1 LGHDT and CDR2 YNNKEL come from the germline V gene (reference sequence). The CDR3 runs to 15 residues. CDR3 in DNA: TGTGCCAGCAGCCGGGAGGACGGACATAATTCACCCCTCCACTTT. As protein: CASSREDGHNSPLHF.

This clonotype was picked up a small number of times. The gene calls are TRBV12-3 or TRBV12-4 and TRBJ2-2; TRBD1 agrees at 9 bases. This CDR3 has 15 residues. Trimming cost V 5 bases and J 4 bases; bases outside gene matches: 5. CDR3 loop: CASSKDRGGTGELFF. CDR3 coding DNA: TGTGCCAGCAGTAAGGACAGGGGTGGCACCGGGGAGCTGTTTTTT.

This clonotype was recorded at least ten times. V gene TRBV14 combines with J gene TRBJ1-5; maybe TRBD1 (5 bases). Germline lookup yields CDR1 SGHDN and CDR2 FVKESK. CDR3 length equals 13 residues. The germline V and J ends were trimmed by 0 bases and 9 bases, with 9 bases remaining between them. DNA for the CDR3: TGTGCCAGCAGCCAAGATATGGGGACGCCCCAGCATTTT. It encodes CASSQDMGTPQHF.

Ten or more counts support this clonotype. At one end, the junction sequence differs from germline, possibly due to a read error. This rearrangement joins TRBV5-5 to TRBJ2-7, with 8 nucleotides matching TRBD1. Germline CDR1 and CDR2: SGHKS and YYEKEE (reference sequence). The CDR3 is made up of 14 amino acids. The CDR3 bases are TGTGCCAACAGCTCCGGGACAGGCTCCTACGAGCAGTACTTC. It encodes CANSSGTGSYEQYF.

This clonotype was counted many times. The chain employs TRBV29-1 and TRBJ1-1; D may be TRBD1 (5 bases). Germline CDR1 SQVTM, CDR2 ANQGSEA. The CDR3 runs to 13 residues. V gave up 8 bases and J gave up 2 bases, with 15 bases separating them. The CDR3 region has the DNA TGCAGCACTCGGGGGGGTACAAACACTGAAGCTTTCTTT. Its protein is CSTRGGTNTEAFF.

The chain combines TRBV5-1 with TRBJ2-3; possibly TRBD1 or TRBD2 for D (5 bases each). CDR3 length: 15 amino acids. Germline V gene data show CDR1 as SGHRS and CDR2 as YFSETQ. Trimming left V 0 bases short and J 7 bases short, with 15 bases between. CDR3 residues: CASSLGGTYANTQYF. The CDR3 region has the DNA TGCGCCAGCAGCTTGGGGGGGACGTATGCGAATACGCAGTATTTT.

This clonotype was recorded at least ten times. The chain carries TRBV7-2 and TRBJ2-7; D not resolved. Germline lookup yields CDR1 SGHTA and CDR2 FQGNSA. The V end was cut by 8 bases, the J end by 4 bases, with 12 bases between. The CDR3 is 12 amino acids. This chain's CDR3 is CASLMMGYEQYF. DNA of the CDR3: TGTGCCAGCCTAATGATGGGTTACGAGCAGTACTTC.

To note about this clonotype: A single base separates this from a much larger clone, so it may be a read error. The genes are TRBV5-8 and TRBJ1-1; D is uncertain. Germline V gives CDR1 SGHTS, CDR2 YDEGEE. The V end lost 3 bases, the J end lost 11 bases, and 11 bases lay between the germline ends. The CDR3 length is 11 residues. CDR3 region: CASSSSLRAFF. Here the CDR3 DNA reads TGTGCCAGCAGCTCGTCACTTCGCGCTTTCTTT.

The CDR3 loop is CASSLASGGWETQYF. The CDR3 DNA reads TGTGCCAGCAGTTTGGCGAGCGGGGGTTGGGAGACCCAGTACTTC. This chain links TRBV27 with TRBJ2-5; TRBD2 matches 8 bases. Germline assignment: CDR1 MNHEY and CDR2 SMNVEV (reference sequence). CDR3 length: 15 amino acids. J lost 5 bases, V lost 3 bases, and 8 bases had no gene match.

The sample holds many counts of this clonotype. The gene calls are TRBV5-1 and TRBJ1-6; maybe TRBD1 (5 bases). CDR1 SGHRS and CDR2 YFSETQ come from the germline V gene. V was pared by 1 base and J by 9 bases, with 14 bases between. The CDR3 loop spans 15 amino acids. In nucleotides, the CDR3 is TGCGCCAGCAGCTTGTCATCAGGGTACGGTTCACCCCTCCACTTT. Translating it yields CASSLSSGYGSPLHF.

This clonotype was detected many times. The chain recombines TRBV24-1 with TRBJ1-4; TRBD1 might be the D (6 bases). The germline V and J ends were trimmed by 5 bases and 8 bases, with 17 bases remaining between them. Per the germline V gene, CDR1 is KGHDR and CDR2 is SFDVKD. The CDR3 extends over 15 amino acids. The CDR3 sequence is CATSVHNRVGEKLFF. CDR3 DNA sequence: TGTGCCACCAGTGTCCACAACAGGGTTGGGGAAAAACTGTTTTTT.

This clonotype was observed many times. This chain connects TRBV11-1 to TRBJ2-1, with a weak D call TRBD2 (6 bases). The CDR3 runs to 17 residues. The V gene's germline CDR1 is SGHAT and CDR2 FQDESV (reference sequence). V lost 3 bases to trimming and J lost 3 bases, with 18 bases between them. The CDR3 is CASSLVPGLDNYNEQFF. The CDR3 DNA follows: TGTGCCAGCAGCTTGGTTCCGGGACTGGACAACTACAATGAGCAGTTCTTC.